Listed below are T cell receptor beta chains from one sample, sequenced in a study of cytomegalovirus exposure and HLA in healthy donors. Assay: immunoSEQ multiplex PCR; the TCRdb copy retains only in-frame clones and omits some. The table includes approximately 170,000 clones, around 85% detected once. Sample: PBMCs. Receptors were obtained from a man younger than 35 in good health and CMV-seropositive. The CDR3 runs from the conserved cysteine through the conserved F or W. The D gene is left open where the match is weak. Only some rows state a clone size, as once, few, many or a class for expanded clones.

-,-,TRBV19,TRBJ1-2,TGTGCCAGTAGATCAGGACAAAGTTTGGATGGCTACACCTTC,CASRSGQSLDGYTF
-,TRBD2,TRBV28,TRBJ2-7,TGTGCCAGCAGTTTAGGGACTAGCGGCGGCTCCTACGAGCAGTACTTC,CASSLGTSGGSYEQYF
-,-,TRBV6-1,TRBJ1-2,TGTGCCAGAACAGGGTTTTGGAATGGCTACACCTTC,CARTGFWNGYTF
-,TRBD1,TRBV27,TRBJ2-2,TGTGCCAGCATGATTAGGGGGCGCACCGGGGAGCTGTTTTTT,CASMIRGRTGELFF
-,TRBD2,TRBV27,TRBJ2-5,TGTGCCAGCAGTTATGCGGGAGGGCAAGAGACCCAGTACTTC,CASSYAGGQETQYF
-,-,TRBV5-4,TRBJ1-1,TGTGCCAGCAGCTTGACATCTCAATGGACTGAAGCTTTCTTT,CASSLTSQWTEAFF
-,TRBD1,TRBV16,TRBJ1-5,TGTGCCAGCAGCCTGGACAGGGACGATCAGCCCCAGCATTTT,CASSLDRDDQPQHF
-,TRBD2,TRBV6-1,TRBJ2-2,TGTGCCAGCAGTGAAGCGTCCTGGGGACGACCCCGGGGGGGCCTGGCCGGGGAGCTGTTTTTT,CASSEASWGRPRGGLAGELFF
once,-,TRBV6-6,TRBJ1-1,TGTGCCAGCAGTTTAAGGGGGAACACTGAAGCTTTCTTT,CASSLRGNTEAFF
-,TRBD1,TRBV28,TRBJ1-5,TGTGCCAGCAGTTTGCCTGGACAGGGGATGGAGCCCCAGCATTTT,CASSLPGQGMEPQHF
-,TRBD2,TRBV7-2,TRBJ2-2,TGTGCCAGCAGCGCGGGACTAGCGGGAGGGCCGAGCGGGGAGCTGTTTTTT,CASSAGLAGGPSGELFF
once,-,TRBV2,TRBJ2-7,TGTGCCAGCAGTGACACCTACGAGCAGTACTTC,CASSDTYEQYF
-,TRBD1,TRBV7-9,TRBJ2-7,TGTGCCAGCAGCCCGATCACGTCAGGGGGCGAGCAGTACTTC,CASSPITSGGEQYF
-,-,TRBV19,TRBJ1-2,TGTGCCAGTAGTATTATAGCGGCGAACTATGGCTACACCTTC,CASSIIAANYGYTF
-,-,TRBV4-2,TRBJ2-3,TGTGCCAGCAGCCAAACCCAAAGCGGTAGTGGCGGCACAGATACGCAGTATTTT,CASSQTQSGSGGTDTQYF
-,-,TRBV27,TRBJ2-2,TGTGCCAGCAGTTTGGCAGTTCCCCCCGGGGAGCTGTTTTTT,CASSLAVPPGELFF
-,-,TRBV5-1,TRBJ2-2,TGCGCCAGCACGCCGACGGGGAACACCGGGGAGCTGTTTTTT,CASTPTGNTGELFF
-,-,TRBV27,TRBJ1-5,TGTGCCAGCAGTTTAGTCGGGGACAATCAGCCCCAGCATTTT,CASSLVGDNQPQHF
-,-,TRBV5-1,TRBJ1-1,TGCGCCAGCAGCGCGGAAGGAGTAGGCACTGAAGCTTTCTTT,CASSAEGVGTEAFF